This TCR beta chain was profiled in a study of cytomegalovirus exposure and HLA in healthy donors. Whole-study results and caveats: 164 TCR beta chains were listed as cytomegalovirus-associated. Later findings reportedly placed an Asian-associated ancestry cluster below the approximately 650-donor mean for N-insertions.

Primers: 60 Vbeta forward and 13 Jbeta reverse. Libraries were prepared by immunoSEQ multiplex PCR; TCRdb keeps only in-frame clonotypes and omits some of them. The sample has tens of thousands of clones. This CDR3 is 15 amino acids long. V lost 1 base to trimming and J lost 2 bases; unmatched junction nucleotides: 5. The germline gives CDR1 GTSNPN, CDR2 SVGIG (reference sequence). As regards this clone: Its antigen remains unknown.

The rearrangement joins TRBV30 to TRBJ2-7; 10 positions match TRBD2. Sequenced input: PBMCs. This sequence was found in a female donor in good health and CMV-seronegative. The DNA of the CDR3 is TGTGCCTGGAGTGGCTGGACTAGCGGCGCCTACGAGCAGTACTTC. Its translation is CAWSGWTSGAYEQYF.